This TCR beta chain was identified during a study of cytomegalovirus exposure and HLA in healthy donors (dated by TCRdb to 2017 to 2019). General notes on the study: An earlier analysis of 587 of the donors reported 250 to 300 Gb of sequence data and around 110 million unique TCR beta sequences from 150 million to 200 million T cells. An early release that covered roughly 600 HLA-typed donors contained approximately 300 gigabases of sequencing data and tens of millions of unique TCR sequences. The genetic ancestry cluster associated with self-reported Caucasian donors included approximately 85% of the 398 genotyped donors. The study aimed to test whether signatures of past pathogen exposure could be identified by cataloging public T cell receptors. The study used immunosequencing to profile the T cell repertoires of more than 650 subjects and linked those repertoires to cytomegalovirus serostatus. Besides the first cohort of about 730 subjects, a separate validation cohort made up of about 120 different subjects was used. High-throughput TCR immunosequencing, statistical association of individual TCRs with disease status, and machine learning were combined to predict cytomegalovirus infection status. To study patterns of TCR occurrence, a later analysis re-analyzed previously published TCR beta repertoires from more than 550 donors and added high-resolution HLA genotyping. In the later analysis, no new phenotypic data were used to find candidate immune exposures; instead, reliance was placed on TCR beta sequences and their occurrence across donors. To decide whether each TCR beta V gene segment behaved as functional or pseudogenic, an earlier analysis of 587 of the donors relied on high-throughput TCR beta sequencing. Alongside the repertoire data, information on donor age, sex, ethnicity and CMV serostatus was compiled. A later genetic analysis used genome-wide SNP genotypes for about 65% of the 666 donors, treating that subset as a discovery cohort. Every discovery cohort repertoire had been produced on one sequencing platform. HLA typing included class I and class II loci at four-digit resolution. Typing coverage varied by locus: 629-630 donors for A, B, C, DRB1 and DQB1; about 520 for DQA1; some 610 for DPA1; approximately 490 for DPB1. Roughly 5 DR-DQ haplotypes were treated as single units for association and clustering because of strong linkage in the cohort. Across 300 to 400 genotyped donors of the cohort, an average of approximately 200,000 unique TCR beta nucleotide sequences per donor were sequenced, and approximately 19% of those sequences were non-productive.

The cohort comprised fewer than 750 healthy bone marrow donors. Cohort members were all nominally healthy when sampled, although unrecorded immune exposures were likely present. The donor was CMV seronegative and belonged to the group of around 350 seronegative cohort members. Every donor gave a peripheral blood sample, and the peripheral blood mononuclear cells from that sample were used for TCR beta sequencing. The Qiagen DNeasy Blood Extraction Kit was used to extract genomic DNA from the blood cell samples. This clone was recorded once. The target of this receptor is not known. No base quality information exists; no much larger clone differs at one position. The library was produced with the immunoSEQ multiplex PCR assay. For the multiplex PCR, a mixture combining 60 forward primers for TCR Vbeta segments and 13 reverse primers for TCR Jbeta segments was used. The CDR3 region of rearranged TCR beta genes was amplified from genomic DNA with a multiplex PCR assay. Amplified TCR beta libraries were sequenced as 87-base-pair reads on the Illumina HiSeq System. Per the source publication's procedure: A later analysis tallied some 79 million unique TCR beta chains across the 666 repertoires, and approximately 11 million of those chains were shared by two or more donors. Raw reads were error-corrected and collapsed into unique sequences by a nearest-neighbor algorithm in which closely related sequences were merged to remove PCR and sequencing errors. CDR3 sequences were aligned to IMGT reference sequences to assign V, D and J gene segments. For a sequence to be retained, at least a six-nucleotide match to both a V gene segment and a J gene segment was required. Rearrangements were classified as productive when the CDR3 lacked stop codons and remained in frame with V and J, and all other rearrangements were classified as non-productive. CDR3 was defined by IMGT convention, running from the second conserved V-encoded cysteine to the conserved J-encoded phenylalanine. In an earlier analysis of approximately 590 of the donors, sequences lacking an unambiguous match to a single V gene segment were excluded. An earlier analysis of several hundred of the donors called V segments functional above 56.7% productive rearrangements and segregating when the between-donor standard deviation exceeded 5%. A statistical classification framework was developed to diagnose cytomegalovirus status using the catalog of TCR beta chain sequences. In a later analysis, TCR nucleotide sequences were compared against IMGT/GENE-DB human TR gene sequences so that V and J genes could be assigned. In a later analysis, CDR3 sequences and most-parsimonious VDJ recombination scenarios were assigned using the TCRdist pipeline. In a later analysis, each TCR beta chain was defined by its CDR3 amino acid sequence together with its V-gene family, and reads lacking a unique V-gene family were excluded. In a later analysis, fewer than 600 highly shared, low-generation-probability nucleotide sequences were removed to address suspected cross-contamination and a sequencing artifact. For each public chain, a later analysis derived a clonal expansion index from normalized ranks of inferred template counts within each repertoire. In a later analysis, generation probabilities were computed using a VDJ recombination model fitted to out-of-frame rearrangements, and the results were checked against IGoR. A later analysis scored TCR-TCR, TCR-HLA and TCR-CMV co-occurrence with hypergeometric tests, applying a repertoire-size bias correction to TCR pairs. In a later analysis, false discovery rates were estimated by permuting HLA or CMV assignments 20 times. In a later analysis, co-occurring TCRs were grouped using DBSCAN, with TCRdist sequence similarity added in when clustering inside HLA-allele-positive subsets. Co-occurrence clustering excluded repertoires with fewer than 30,000 or more than 120,000 public chains, plus five with anomalous nucleotide sharing. The table comes from immuneACCESS by way of TCRdb, which keeps in-frame sequences with V and J called. Part of the clones is missing from these tables; in studies checked, under half for an unresolved V gene and the rest for unknown reasons. D and trimming were read from the DNA, whereas the V and J calls and clone size are those reported in that table. The sample table lists 150,000 to 190,000 clones, around 80% of them with a count of one. Approximately 1.4% of the sample is taken by the ten largest.

Including cysteine and phenylalanine, the CDR3 has 13 amino acids. CDR3 DNA only is kept here, 39 bases in frame from base 1. CDR1 is given as MNHEY and CDR2 as SMNVEV, both from the germline V gene (reference sequence). V loses 5 bases, J loses 1 base, and the germline ends lie 6 bases apart. Findings and caveats that apply to the study as a whole: The study gave a list of some 150 TCR beta chains associated with cytomegalovirus. A later genetic analysis reported fewer N-insertions in productive TCRs among donors in an Asian-associated ancestry cluster than the roughly 620-donor mean. HLA typing was unavailable for some donors at each locus, so association tests used only the typed subset. Specific HLA alleles were associated with over 15,000 TCR beta sequences at a false discovery rate of 0.05 in a later analysis. According to a later analysis, parvovirus B19, influenza, CMV and Epstein-Barr virus appeared linked to several top co-occurrence clusters. The sequencing pipeline was judged likely to have produced a cluster of highly shared sequence variants as a technical artifact. Cytomegalovirus status was reported to be diagnosed by the classifier with high specificity and sensitivity in both the original and validation cohorts. Approximately 18 rarely observed V segments, including chromosome 9 orphons, were excluded from the earlier analysis of about 500 of the donors because counts were too low. An association between a missense DCLRE1C variant and V-gene and J-gene trimming of TCR beta chains was found in a later genetic analysis and replicated in an independent cohort. In this cohort, only TCR beta chains were sequenced, and detectable features were limited by the absence of alpha or paired-chain data. Sequencing depth was assumed to be roughly uniform across donors in the presence/absence analyses, though that assumption may not hold. In a later analysis, most CMV-associated TCR beta chains were found to appear HLA-restricted, with HLA associations seemingly driven largely by CMV exposure. The authors suggested that the approach could potentially be extended to other disease states and immunological phenotypes. The only immune exposure information available for the cohort was CMV serostatus. Correlated functional status among segregating V segments might be attributable to linkage disequilibrium, but an unknown experimental factor could not be ruled out. The 87-base-pair reads could not distinguish some IMGT-functional V segments, including TRBV6-2 and TRBV6-3, so those segments were excluded. When HLA alleles, especially DR and DQ, strongly co-occurred, attributing TCR associations to individual alleles was difficult. In vitro tests confirmed that a few of the cytomegalovirus-associated TCR beta chains recognize cytomegalovirus antigens. In a later analysis, HLA-associated TCR beta chains were found to be more clonally expanded and to have lower generation probabilities than equally common non-associated chains. In a later analysis, the rate of TCR association differed among HLA loci, with DRB1 alleles having the most associated TCRs and HLA-C alleles having the fewest. In an earlier analysis of about 550 of the donors, most TCR beta V segments were observed in productive rearrangements about 90% or about 30% of the time, broadly matching IMGT annotations. Most TCR sequences were seen in very few donors, while some public TCRs were found in many individuals. A further reported finding was that TCR beta sequences accurately predicted the HLA-A and HLA-B alleles for most subjects in the first cohort.

The sequence joins TRBV27 to TRBJ1-3, with an unclear D gene assignment. The sample consisted of PBMCs. The origin of this receptor is a man in his late teens or twenties in good health and CMV-seronegative. The DNA sequence reads TGTGCCAGCAGTCCCTCTTCTGGAAACACCATATATTTT. Translated, it gives CASSPSSGNTIYF.